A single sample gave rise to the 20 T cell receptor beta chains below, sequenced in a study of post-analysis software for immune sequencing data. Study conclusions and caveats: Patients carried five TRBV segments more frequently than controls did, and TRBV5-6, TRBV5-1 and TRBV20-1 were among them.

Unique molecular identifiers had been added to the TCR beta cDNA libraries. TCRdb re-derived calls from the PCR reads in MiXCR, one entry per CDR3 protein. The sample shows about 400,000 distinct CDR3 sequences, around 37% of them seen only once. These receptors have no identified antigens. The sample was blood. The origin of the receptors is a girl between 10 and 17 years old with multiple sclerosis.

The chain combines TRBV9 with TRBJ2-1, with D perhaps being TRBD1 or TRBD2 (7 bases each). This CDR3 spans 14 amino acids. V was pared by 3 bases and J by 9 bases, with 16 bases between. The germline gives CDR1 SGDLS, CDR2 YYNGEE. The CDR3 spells CASSARGGAREQFF. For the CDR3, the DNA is TGTGCCAGCAGCGCCAGGGGGGGGGCTCGTGAGCAGTTCTTC. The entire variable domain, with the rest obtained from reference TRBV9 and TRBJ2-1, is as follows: DSGVTQTPKHLITATGQRVTLRCSPRSGDLSVYWYQQSLDQGLQFLIQYYNGEERAKGNILERFSAQQFPDLHSELNLSSLELGDSALYFCASSARGGAREQFFGPGTRLTVL.

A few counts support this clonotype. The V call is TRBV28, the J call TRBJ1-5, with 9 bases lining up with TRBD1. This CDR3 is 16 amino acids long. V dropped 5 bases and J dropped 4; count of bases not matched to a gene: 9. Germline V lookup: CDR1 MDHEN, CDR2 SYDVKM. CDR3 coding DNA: TGTGCCAGCAGTGCAGGATCCGGGACAGGGAATCAGCCCCAGCATTTT. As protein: CASSAGSGTGNQPQHF.

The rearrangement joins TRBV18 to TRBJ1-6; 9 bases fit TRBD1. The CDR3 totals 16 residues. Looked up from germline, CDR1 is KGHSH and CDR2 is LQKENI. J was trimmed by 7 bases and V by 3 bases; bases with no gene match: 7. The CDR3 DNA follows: TGTGCCAGCTCACCCGGGACAGGGTTTTGGAATTCACCCCTCCACTTT. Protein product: CASSPGTGFWNSPLHF.

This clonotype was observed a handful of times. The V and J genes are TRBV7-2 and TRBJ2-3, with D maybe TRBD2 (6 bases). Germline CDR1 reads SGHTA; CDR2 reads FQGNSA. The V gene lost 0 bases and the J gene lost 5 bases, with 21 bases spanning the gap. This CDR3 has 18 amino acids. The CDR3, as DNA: TGTGCCAGCAGCTTAGCCTATAGCAGGGCGATGGAGGGAGATACGCAGTATTTT. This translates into CASSLAYSRAMEGDTQYF.

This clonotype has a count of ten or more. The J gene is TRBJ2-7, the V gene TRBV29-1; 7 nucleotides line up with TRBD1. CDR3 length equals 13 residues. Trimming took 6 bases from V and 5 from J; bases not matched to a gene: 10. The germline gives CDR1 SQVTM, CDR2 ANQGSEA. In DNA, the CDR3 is TGCAGCGTCCTAGACAGGGCAATTAACGAGCAGTACTTC. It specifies CSVLDRAINEQYF.

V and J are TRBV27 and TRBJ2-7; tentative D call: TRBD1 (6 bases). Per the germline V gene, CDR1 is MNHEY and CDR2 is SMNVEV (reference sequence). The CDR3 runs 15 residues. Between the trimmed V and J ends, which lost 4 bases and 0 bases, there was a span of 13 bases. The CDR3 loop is CASSSLQGTSYEQYF. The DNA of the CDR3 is TGTGCCAGCAGTTCCCTACAGGGAACCTCCTACGAGCAGTACTTC.

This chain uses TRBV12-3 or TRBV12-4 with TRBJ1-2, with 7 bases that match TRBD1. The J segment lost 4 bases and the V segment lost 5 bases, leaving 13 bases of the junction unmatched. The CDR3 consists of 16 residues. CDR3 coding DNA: TGTGCCAGCAGTAAAACGACGACAGGGAACGGCTATGGCTACACCTTC. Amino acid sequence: CASSKTTTGNGYGYTF.

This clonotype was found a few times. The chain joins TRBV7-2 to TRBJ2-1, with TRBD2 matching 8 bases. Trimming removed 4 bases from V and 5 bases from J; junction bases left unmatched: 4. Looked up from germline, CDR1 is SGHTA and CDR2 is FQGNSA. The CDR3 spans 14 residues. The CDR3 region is CASSSGRGDNEQFF. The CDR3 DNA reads TGTGCCAGCAGCTCGGGGCGGGGGGACAATGAGCAGTTCTTC.

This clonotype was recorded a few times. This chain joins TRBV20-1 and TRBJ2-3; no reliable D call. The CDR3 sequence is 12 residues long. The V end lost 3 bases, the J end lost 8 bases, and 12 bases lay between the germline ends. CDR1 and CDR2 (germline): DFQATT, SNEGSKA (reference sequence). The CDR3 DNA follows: TGCAGTGCTAGTTTTGATCGGCTTACGCAGTATTTT. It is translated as CSASFDRLTQYF.

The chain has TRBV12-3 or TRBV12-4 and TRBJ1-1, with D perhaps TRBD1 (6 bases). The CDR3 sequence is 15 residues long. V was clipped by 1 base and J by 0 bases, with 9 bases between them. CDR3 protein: CASSLGGLMNTEAFF. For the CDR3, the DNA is TGTGCCAGCAGTTTAGGGGGGCTGATGAACACTGAAGCTTTCTTT.

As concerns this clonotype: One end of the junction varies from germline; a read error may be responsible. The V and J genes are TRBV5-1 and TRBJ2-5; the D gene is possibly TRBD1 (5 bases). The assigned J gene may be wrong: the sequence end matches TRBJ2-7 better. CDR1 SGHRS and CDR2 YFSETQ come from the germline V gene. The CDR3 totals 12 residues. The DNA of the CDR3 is TGTGCCAGCAGCTTTCAGGGCTACGAGCAGTACTTC. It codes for CASSFQGYEQYF.

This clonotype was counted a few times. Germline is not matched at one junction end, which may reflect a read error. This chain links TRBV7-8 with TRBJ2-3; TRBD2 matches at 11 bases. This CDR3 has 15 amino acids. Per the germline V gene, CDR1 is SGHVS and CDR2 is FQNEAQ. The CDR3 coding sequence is TGCGCCAGCAGCCCGCTAGCGGGGGGAGGAGATACGCAGTATTTT. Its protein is CASSPLAGGGDTQYF.

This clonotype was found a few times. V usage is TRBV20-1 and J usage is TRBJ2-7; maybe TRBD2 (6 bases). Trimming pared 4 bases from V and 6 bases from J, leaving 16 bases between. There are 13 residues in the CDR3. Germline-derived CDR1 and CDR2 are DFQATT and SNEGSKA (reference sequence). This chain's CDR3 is CSANGGSPGEQYF. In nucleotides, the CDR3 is TGCAGTGCTAACGGGGGTTCTCCTGGCGAGCAGTACTTC.

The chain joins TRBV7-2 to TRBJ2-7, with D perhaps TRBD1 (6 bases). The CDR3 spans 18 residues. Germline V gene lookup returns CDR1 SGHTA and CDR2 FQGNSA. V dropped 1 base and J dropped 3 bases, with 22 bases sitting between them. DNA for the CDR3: TGTGCCAGCAGCTTAGAGGACAGAAAGCTCCTGGGCCTCTACGAGCAGTACTTC. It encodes CASSLEDRKLLGLYEQYF. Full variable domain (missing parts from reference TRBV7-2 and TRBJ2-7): GAGVSQSPSNKVTEKGKDVELRCDPISGHTALYWYRQSLGQGLEFLIYFQGNSAPDKSGLPSDRFSAERTGGSVSTLTIQRTQQEDSAVYLCASSLEDRKLLGLYEQYFGPGTRLTVT.

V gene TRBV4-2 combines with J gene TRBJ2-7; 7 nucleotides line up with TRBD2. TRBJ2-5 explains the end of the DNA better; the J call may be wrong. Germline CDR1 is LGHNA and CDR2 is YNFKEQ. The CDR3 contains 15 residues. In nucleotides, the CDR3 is TGTGCCAGCAGCCAAGATCTCAGCGGGGAAGAGACCCAGTACTTC. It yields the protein CASSQDLSGEETQYF.

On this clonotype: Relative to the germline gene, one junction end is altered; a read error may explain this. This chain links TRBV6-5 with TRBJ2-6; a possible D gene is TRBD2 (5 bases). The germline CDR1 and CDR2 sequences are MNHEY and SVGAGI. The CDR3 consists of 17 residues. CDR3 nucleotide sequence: TGTGCCTGCAGTTCCATCCGCAGCGGCTCTGGGGCCAACGTCCTGACTTTC. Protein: CACSSIRSGSGANVLTF.

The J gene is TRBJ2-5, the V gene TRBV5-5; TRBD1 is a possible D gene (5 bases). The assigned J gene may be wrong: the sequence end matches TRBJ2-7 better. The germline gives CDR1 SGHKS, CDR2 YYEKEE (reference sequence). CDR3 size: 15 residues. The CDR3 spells CASSFSARVIFEQYF. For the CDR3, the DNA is TGTGCCAGCAGCTTTTCGGCCAGGGTCATTTTCGAGCAGTACTTC.

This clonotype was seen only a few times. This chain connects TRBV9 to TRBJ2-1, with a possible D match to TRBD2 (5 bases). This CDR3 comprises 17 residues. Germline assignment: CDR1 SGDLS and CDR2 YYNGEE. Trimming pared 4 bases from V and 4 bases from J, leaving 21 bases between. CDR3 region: CASSPSGAGGRYNEQFF. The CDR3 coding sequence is TGTGCCAGCAGCCCCTCCGGTGCTGGCGGGCGTTACAATGAGCAGTTCTTC. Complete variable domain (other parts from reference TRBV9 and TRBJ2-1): DSGVTQTPKHLITATGQRVTLRCSPRSGDLSVYWYQQSLDQGLQFLIQYYNGEERAKGNILERFSAQQFPDLHSELNLSSLELGDSALYFCASSPSGAGGRYNEQFFGPGTRLTVL.

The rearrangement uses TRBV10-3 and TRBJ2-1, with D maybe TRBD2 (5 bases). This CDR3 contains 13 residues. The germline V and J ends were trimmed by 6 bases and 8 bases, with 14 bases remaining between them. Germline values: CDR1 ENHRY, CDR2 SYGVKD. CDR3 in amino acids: CAIRPGLLDEQFF. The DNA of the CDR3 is TGTGCCATCAGACCGGGGTTACTGGATGAGCAGTTCTTC.

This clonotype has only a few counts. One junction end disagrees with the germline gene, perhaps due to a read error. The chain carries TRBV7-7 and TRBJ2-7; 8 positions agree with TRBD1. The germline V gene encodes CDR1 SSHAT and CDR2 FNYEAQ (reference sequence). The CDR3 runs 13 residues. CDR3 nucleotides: TGTGCTAGCAGCTTGGCACAGGGGGACGAGCAGTACTTC. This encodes CASSLAQGDEQYF. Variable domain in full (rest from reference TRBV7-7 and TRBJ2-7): GAGVSQSPRYKVTKRGQDVTLRCDPISSHATLYWYQQALGQGPEFLTYFNYEAQPDKSGLPSDRFSAERPEGSISTLTIQRTEQRDSAMYRCASSLAQGDEQYFGPGTRLTVT.